The 10 T cell receptor beta chains below all came from one sample that was sequenced in a study of T cell responses to AZD1222 COVID-19 vaccine. Clones were sequenced by immunoSEQ multiplex PCR, and TCRdb holds only the in-frame ones, with some missing. The sample shows roughly 200,000 clones, roughly 92% of them seen only once. Sequenced here: peripheral blood, sampled on day 0 of AZD1222 vaccination. The receptors come from an adult in good health.

The V and J genes are TRBV9 and TRBJ2-5; no firm D call. CDR3 size: 14 residues. V was pared by 0 bases and J by 4 bases, with 10 bases between. The germline V gene has CDR1 SGDLS and CDR2 YYNGEE. CDR3 sequence reads: CASSVANGGETQYF. As DNA, the CDR3 is TGTGCCAGCAGCGTAGCTAATGGTGGAGAGACCCAGTACTTC. Based on the CDR3 plus reference TRBV9 and TRBJ2-5, the full variable domain is DSGVTQTPKHLITATGQRVTLRCSPRSGDLSVYWYQQSLDQGLQFLIQYYNGEERAKGNILERFSAQQFPDLHSELNLSSLELGDSALYFCASSVANGGETQYFGPGTRLLVL.

The chain employs TRBV6-5 and TRBJ1-2; a possible D gene is TRBD1 (5 bases). The V and J ends lost 6 bases and 10 bases respectively, with 18 bases between them. This CDR3 is 13 amino acids long. Germline assignment: CDR1 MNHEY and CDR2 SVGAGI. CDR3 nucleotides: TGTGCCAGCAGCCTTTGGCGGGGCGAAAACTACACCTTC. Amino acid sequence: CASSLWRGENYTF.

This chain connects TRBV3-1 (or the pseudogene TRBV3-2) to TRBJ1-1; 11 bases align to TRBD1. The trim removed 2 bases at V and 8 bases at J, leaving 7 bases unmatched. Germline assignment: CDR1 LGHDT and CDR2 YNNKEL (reference sequence). The CDR3 covers 15 residues. This CDR3 reads CASSQTGTGGVEAFF. CDR3 DNA: TGTGCCAGCAGCCAAACCGGGACAGGGGGGGTGGAAGCTTTCTTT.

This chain links TRBV18 with TRBJ2-1; D remains unclear. Trimming pared 1 base from V and 5 bases from J, leaving 12 bases between. Germline V gives CDR1 KGHSH, CDR2 LQKENI. The CDR3 extends over 15 amino acids. The CDR3 sequence is CASSPRATSDNEQFF. CDR3 sequence (DNA): TGTGCCAGCTCACCACGGGCTACTTCGGACAATGAGCAGTTCTTC.

The chain combines TRBV5-8 with TRBJ2-5; either TRBD1 or TRBD2 may supply D (5 bases each). Germline CDR1 is SGHTS and CDR2 is YDEGEE. This CDR3 spans 15 amino acids. Trimming removed 2 bases from V and 1 base from J, with 12 bases in between. The CDR3 DNA is TGTGCCAGCAGCTTTGGGGACGGAAGCCAAGAGACCCAGTACTTC. Translation: CASSFGDGSQETQYF.

The rearrangement joins TRBV19 to TRBJ2-1; D might be TRBD2 (6 bases). CDR3 size: 16 residues. The V end was cut by 1 base, the J end by 8 bases, with 18 bases between. Germline CDR1 reads LNHDA; CDR2 reads SQIVND (reference sequence). The CDR3 coding sequence is TGTGCCAGTAGTATAGCCGAGGGGAGGCATTCGGATGAGCAGTTCTTC. This translates into CASSIAEGRHSDEQFF. Drawing the rest from reference TRBV19 and TRBJ2-1, the complete variable domain is DGGITQSPKYLFRKEGQNVTLSCEQNLNHDAMYWYRQDPGQGLRLIYYSQIVNDFQKGDIAEGYSVSREKKESFPLTVTSAQKNPTAFYLCASSIAEGRHSDEQFFGPGTRLTVL.

The chain employs TRBV6-5 and TRBJ1-3; tentatively, D is TRBD1 (5 bases). V shed 2 bases and J shed 2 bases, with 10 bases lying between them. Germline values: CDR1 MNHEY, CDR2 SVGAGI. The CDR3 runs 15 residues. The CDR3 DNA follows: TGTGCCAGCAGTTACGTTCAGGGTGCTGGAAACACCATATATTTT. Protein: CASSYVQGAGNTIYF.

The V and J genes are TRBV19 and TRBJ1-2, with TRBD1 matching over 8 bases. The germline V gene has CDR1 LNHDA and CDR2 SQIVND (reference sequence). The CDR3 is 14 residues long. The trim removed 6 bases at V and 5 bases at J, leaving 8 bases unmatched. CDR3 DNA sequence: TGTGCCAGTAGAATGACAGGGGAACGGTATGGCTACACCTTC. This translates into CASRMTGERYGYTF.

This sequence joins TRBV7-9 and TRBJ2-5; D tentatively reads TRBD1 or TRBD2 (6 bases each). Trimming left V 3 bases short and J 7 bases short, with 15 bases between. The CDR3 sequence is 14 residues long. Germline values: CDR1 SEHNR, CDR2 FQNEAQ (reference sequence). The chain's CDR3 is CASSLGGGAGTQYF. The CDR3 DNA follows: TGTGCCAGCAGCTTGGGGGGCGGGGCAGGGACCCAGTACTTC.

The chain couples TRBV19 to TRBJ1-2; TRBD1 agrees at 7 bases. V shed 5 bases, J shed 4 bases, and the junction held 4 bases outside the gene matches. This CDR3 contains 13 residues. Germline lookup yields CDR1 LNHDA and CDR2 SQIVND (reference sequence). DNA for the CDR3: TGTGCCAGTAGTGTGACAGGGTCCTATGGCTACACCTTC. Amino acid sequence: CASSVTGSYGYTF.